Sequencing of this TCR beta chain was carried out in a study of blood T cell repertoires in COVID-19. Whole-study context: Samples came from the United States, Italy and Spain, spanning acute and convalescent COVID-19. The cDNA or gDNA used as material had been derived from T cells, B-cell-depleted T cells, or PBMCs.

In the authors' workflow: Reference gene primers were amplified, and this amplification served to estimate nucleated cell counts. Some clones are missing from TCRdb's copy, which holds only in-frame ones; the method was immunoSEQ multiplex PCR. From that table come the V and J calls and clone size; the DNA was used to work out D and trimming. The table lists tens of thousands of clones, roughly 77% of them singletons, with 24% in the top ten. Germline V gene data show CDR1 as SGHNT and CDR2 as YENEEA. This CDR3 comprises 14 residues. V dropped 2 bases and J dropped 9; count of bases not matched to a gene: 7.

The TCR comes from a human donor in a cohort sampled during active COVID-19. Sequenced input: peripheral blood. The chain joins TRBV11-3 to TRBJ2-1; 7 positions match TRBD1. CDR3 DNA: TGTGCCAGCAGCTTACATGACAGGGCGGCTGAGCAGTTCTTC. This sequence encodes CASSLHDRAAEQFF.